The 18 T cell receptor beta chains reported below all come from one sample, sequenced in a study of blood T cell repertoires in COVID-19 (dated by TCRdb to the early 2020s). Library generation was performed with the immunoSEQ multiplex PCR assay. TCRdb mirrors the immuneACCESS table, restricted to in-frame sequences. Some clones are absent from its copies; in checked studies, under half trace to an unresolved V gene, and the reason for the others is unknown. Present in this sample are some 90,000 clones, around 88% of which were seen just once. Clones ranked in the top ten supply under 30% of the sample. The sequenced material came from peripheral blood. These receptors were collected from a human donor in a cohort sampled during active COVID-19.

The chain uses TRBV7-9 and TRBJ2-3, with TRBD2 matching 16 bases. Losses at the gene ends were 5 bases for V and 2 bases for J; bases not matched to a gene: 4. This CDR3 spans 17 amino acids. Germline CDR1 is SEHNR and CDR2 is FQNEAQ (reference sequence). CDR3 bases: TGTGCCAGCAGCCCGGGACTAGCGGGGGGGCCCACAGATACGCAGTATTTT. Protein sequence: CASSPGLAGGPTDTQYF.

The chain uses TRBV5-6 and TRBJ2-1; 12 bases fit TRBD2. CDR3 length: 16 residues. In germline, CDR1 is SGHDT, CDR2 YYEEEE. The V segment lost 0 bases and the J segment 6 bases; nucleotides outside the gene matches: 4. This CDR3 reads CASSLEGLAGSNEQFF. CDR3 nucleotide sequence: TGTGCCAGCAGCTTGGAAGGACTAGCGGGATCCAATGAGCAGTTCTTC.

J is TRBJ2-1 and V is TRBV4-3; 10 bases agree with TRBD1. The trim removed 3 bases at V and 2 bases at J, leaving 7 bases unmatched. Germline loops: CDR1 LGHNA, CDR2 YSLEER. The CDR3 is 17 residues long. The CDR3 protein is CASSHVGQGGPYNEQFF. CDR3 bases: TGCGCCAGCAGCCATGTTGGACAGGGGGGCCCCTACAATGAGCAGTTCTTC.

The genes are TRBV7-8 and TRBJ2-1; tentative D call: TRBD2 (5 bases). Germline assignment: CDR1 SGHVS and CDR2 FQNEAQ. This CDR3 is 15 amino acids long. V lost 7 bases, J lost 5 bases, and 18 bases lay in between. CDR3 residues: CASTPAEGANNEQFF. CDR3 nucleotides: TGTGCCAGCACCCCGGCAGAGGGAGCAAACAATGAGCAGTTCTTC.

The rearrangement uses TRBV11-2 and TRBJ1-1, with 7 bases that match TRBD1. V was pared by 2 bases and J by 0 bases, with 15 bases of the junction left unmatched. The germline CDR1 and CDR2 sequences are SGHAT and FQNNGV. The CDR3 is made up of 19 amino acids. The CDR3 DNA follows: TGTGCCAGCAGCTTAAGGCCGGCCGGGACAGCCACCATGAACACTGAAGCTTTCTTT. Translating gives CASSLRPAGTATMNTEAFF. Full variable domain (remainder filled in from reference TRBV11-2 and TRBJ1-1): EAGVAQSPRYKIIEKRQSVAFWCNPISGHATLYWYQQILGQGPKLLIQFQNNGVVDDSQLPKDRFSAERLKGVDSTLKIQPAKLEDSAVYLCASSLRPAGTATMNTEAFFGQGTRLTVV.

This clone occurred a few times. The chain couples TRBV7-2 to TRBJ2-2, with 8 bases identical to TRBD2. Germline V CDR1 and CDR2: SGHTA, FQGNSA. With V trimmed by 3 bases and J by 4 bases, 4 bases remained unmatched. This CDR3 spans 15 amino acids. The CDR3 region is CASSFRGGGTGELFF. CDR3 nucleotide sequence: TGTGCCAGCAGCTTTCGGGGGGGTGGCACCGGGGAGCTGTTTTTT. Full variable domain (outside the CDR3, taken from reference TRBV7-2 and TRBJ2-2): GAGVSQSPSNKVTEKGKDVELRCDPISGHTALYWYRQSLGQGLEFLIYFQGNSAPDKSGLPSDRFSAERTGGSVSTLTIQRTQQEDSAVYLCASSFRGGGTGELFFGEGSRLTVL.

This clone was detected a few times. The V call is TRBV4-3, the J call TRBJ2-3; 7 bases map to TRBD1. The V segment lost 0 bases and the J segment 4 bases; nucleotides outside the gene matches: 7. Germline V gives CDR1 LGHNA, CDR2 YSLEER. This CDR3 region has 16 residues. The CDR3 reads CASSQDEGQGADTQYF. The DNA of the CDR3 is TGCGCCAGCAGCCAAGATGAAGGGCAGGGGGCAGATACGCAGTATTTT.

The rearrangement uses TRBV6-2 or TRBV6-3 and TRBJ2-1; 12 positions agree with TRBD2. Germline CDR1 MNHEY, CDR2 SVGEGT. Germline trimming cut 5 bases from V and 7 bases from J; bases unmatched to any gene: 6. The CDR3 is made up of 15 amino acids. CDR3 DNA: TGTGCCAGCAGTCGACTAGCGGGAGATGTAAATGAGCAGTTCTTC. Translating it yields CASSRLAGDVNEQFF.

The chain carries TRBV9 and TRBJ2-7; perhaps TRBD2 as D (6 bases). The V end lost 6 bases, the J end lost 11 bases, and 15 bases lay between the germline ends. CDR3 length: 11 amino acids. Germline V gene sequence: CDR1 SGDLS, CDR2 YYNGEE. The CDR3 is CASTPVRGEYF. In nucleotides, the CDR3 is TGTGCCAGCACCCCGGTTCGCGGGGAGTACTTC.

The rearrangement joins TRBV5-1 to TRBJ1-2, with 7 bases identical to TRBD1. Losses at the gene ends were 2 bases for V and 7 bases for J; bases not matched to a gene: 8. This CDR3 region has 14 residues. The germline gives CDR1 SGHRS, CDR2 YFSETQ. For the CDR3, the DNA is TGCGCCAGCAGCTTAGAAACAGGGGCCGTTGGCTACACCTTC. This encodes CASSLETGAVGYTF.

J is TRBJ2-4 and V is TRBV18; TRBD1 is a possible D gene (5 bases). Germline V lookup: CDR1 KGHSH, CDR2 LQKENI. The CDR3 consists of 15 residues. V dropped 6 bases and J dropped 6 bases, with 18 bases sitting between them. The CDR3: CASSLLSGSRNIQYF. CDR3 coding DNA: TGTGCCAGCTCCCTACTTTCAGGGTCGAGAAACATTCAGTACTTC. Full variable domain (rest looked up from reference TRBV18 and TRBJ2-4): NAGVMQNPRHLVRRRGQEARLRCSPMKGHSHVYWYRQLPEEGLKFMVYLQKENIIDESGMPKERFSAEFPKEGPSILRIQQVVRGDSAAYFCASSLLSGSRNIQYFGAGTRLSVL.

This CDR3 reads CASNQPPGQEYNSPLHF. In DNA, the CDR3 is TGTGCCAGCAACCAACCCCCGGGACAGGAATATAATTCACCCCTCCACTTT. The chain employs TRBV7-8 and TRBJ1-6; 8 bases are a match to TRBD1. The CDR3 length is 17 residues. Germline V lookup: CDR1 SGHVS, CDR2 FQNEAQ. V lost 7 bases to trimming and J lost 4 bases; unmatched junction nucleotides: 12.

The chain uses TRBV7-2 and TRBJ2-7; TRBD2 might be the D (6 bases). The germline V gene encodes CDR1 SGHTA and CDR2 FQGNSA. This CDR3 is built from 14 residues. Trimming took 3 bases from V and 5 from J, leaving 14 bases between them. This chain's CDR3 is CASSLRDSRHEQYF. CDR3 DNA sequence: TGTGCCAGCAGCTTGCGGGACTCCCGTCACGAGCAGTACTTC.

For this clone: Its ends do not fully match the called genes, so a read error is possible. The chain joins TRBV6-1 to TRBJ2-1; 8 bases agree with TRBD2. Germline V gene sequence: CDR1 MNHNS, CDR2 SASEGT. The CDR3 is 15 residues long. The CDR3 here is CASCEGGGTDNEQFF. In nucleotides, the CDR3 is TGTGCCAGCTGTGAGGGCGGGGGGACCGACAATGAGCAGTTCTTC.

This chain uses TRBV28 with TRBJ1-5, with a tentative D call TRBD1 (5 bases). Germline V lookup: CDR1 MDHEN, CDR2 SYDVKM. Trimming removed 8 bases at V and 7 bases at J, with 12 bases between. This CDR3 has 12 amino acids. CDR3 protein: CASSRGGQPQHF. The CDR3 region has the DNA TGTGCCAGCTCCCGGGGGGGGCAGCCCCAGCATTTT. The full variable domain, completed using reference TRBV28 and TRBJ1-5, is DVKVTQSSRYLVKRTGEKVFLECVQDMDHENMFWYRQDPGLGLRLIYFSYDVKMKEKGDIPEGYSVSREKKERFSLILESASTNQTSMYLCASSRGGQPQHFGDGTRLSIL.

The chain uses TRBV7-2 and TRBJ1-2, with D unclear. The V end lost 2 bases, the J end lost 0 bases, and 16 bases lay between the germline ends. The CDR3 spans 17 residues. Germline CDR1 reads SGHTA; CDR2 reads FQGNSA. CDR3 region: CASSLLRDSISNYGYTF. The CDR3 DNA reads as TGTGCCAGCAGCTTATTGCGGGATTCGATATCTAACTATGGCTACACCTTC.

The chain has TRBV28 and TRBJ2-7; TRBD2 agrees at 8 bases. V shed 6 bases and J 2 bases; nucleotides not matched to a gene: 18. Germline CDR1 and CDR2: MDHEN and SYDVKM. CDR3 length equals 18 residues. The CDR3 spells CASRVRASLISGTYEQYF. DNA of the CDR3: TGTGCCAGCAGGGTAAGGGCCTCGTTGATTAGCGGGACCTACGAGCAGTACTTC. Together with reference TRBV28 and TRBJ2-7, the CDR3 gives the full variable domain: DVKVTQSSRYLVKRTGEKVFLECVQDMDHENMFWYRQDPGLGLRLIYFSYDVKMKEKGDIPEGYSVSREKKERFSLILESASTNQTSMYLCASRVRASLISGTYEQYFGPGTRLTVT.

The chain combines TRBV5-4 with TRBJ1-2; 8 nucleotides match TRBD1. With 4 bases clipped from V and 8 bases from J, the junction kept 10 bases outside the gene matches. This CDR3 region has 14 residues. Germline loops: CDR1 SGHNT, CDR2 YYREEE (reference sequence). DNA for the CDR3: TGTGCCAGCAGCGCAGCCGACAGGGGAGTCGGCTACACCTTC. Residues: CASSAADRGVGYTF.